This T cell receptor beta chain came from a study of CD8+ T cells in alopecia areata (dated by TCRdb to about 2018). Turning to the overall study: High-throughput TCRbeta sequencing was used to examine T cell clonal expansion in alopecia areata in both the C3H/HeJ mouse model and human patients. On the human side, TCRbeta sequencing was run on scalp tissue and on sorted CD4+ and CD8+ peripheral blood T cells from healthy controls and from alopecia areata patients with either patchy or totalis/universalis disease. RNA came from the PAXgene miRNA kit for fixed scalp, the miRNeasy kit for PBMCs, and the RNeasy kit for mouse skin. Amplification of TCRbeta CDR3 regions was done by immunoSEQ multiplex PCR using 35 Vbeta forward primers and 13 Jbeta reverse primers. Clonality in the scalp was compared among normal scalp (n=4), patchy alopecia areata scalp (n=8), and alopecia totalis/universalis scalp (n=8).

Overall results and qualifications from the work: Unlike mouse skin, which is dominated by gammadelta T cells, normal human skin has resident alphabeta T cells that are also sequenced, and this complicates analysis of the scalp TCR repertoire. TCR sequences shared between patients were less clear than in mice, possibly partly because of HLA diversity in the patient population. Lesional scalp, especially in alopecia totalis/universalis, showed higher clonality and more expanded CD8+ clones than normal scalp, suggesting antigenic drive.

CD4+ cells from 5 or 6 biomarker-study patients were further sorted into CD25+CD127- cells. Lesional scalp punch biopsies and peripheral blood were collected from alopecia areata patients. PBMCs were isolated by density centrifugation and stained for CD3, CD4 and CD8, and CD4+ and CD8+ T cells were sorted on a FACSAria. Untreated alopecia areata patients were recruited as part of a multicenter biomarker study. Receptors were amplified or captured by the immunoSEQ multiplex PCR assay. For TCR sequencing, RNA was extracted from every sample and reverse transcribed into cDNA to serve as template. First-strand cDNA was synthesized using SuperScript III with a 2:1 mix of oligo-dT and random hexamers. A synthetic immune receptor repertoire was used to assess amplification bias, and residual bias was removed computationally. Under the source paper's analysis protocol: Raw reads were preprocessed to remove errors, and CDR3 was defined according to IMGT conventions as the region from the conserved cysteine to phenylalanine. Clonality was computed as 1 minus the Shannon entropy, with the entropy normalized by log2 of the number of productive unique TCRs. Whether scalp clones were CD4 or CD8 was inferred by matching scalp TCRbeta sequences against CD4 and CD8 repertoires sorted from blood. This is the immuneACCESS table as TCRdb keeps it, with only in-frame sequences that have V and J called. A part of the clones is gone; compared with another copy, unresolved V genes explain less than half, and the rest is unexplained. From that table come the V and J calls and clone size; the DNA was used to work out D and trimming. The table for this sample lists around 35,000 clones; roughly half of them were counted only once. The ten largest make up under 2% of the sample.

To note about this clone: Its antigen remains unidentified. No base-level quality is on record; no much larger clone is a single base apart.

Taken from cysteine to phenylalanine, the CDR3 has 13 residues. Just CDR3 DNA is preserved here, 39 bases in frame from base 1. Relative to germline, V is 5 bases shorter and J is 7 bases shorter, with 15 bases between their ends. The germline V gene yields SGDLS for CDR1 and YYNGEE for CDR2. This receptor chain uses TRBV9 and TRBJ1-2; there is no confident call for the D gene. The sequencing input was CD4+ Tregs sorted from blood. The clonotype originates from a human donor with alopecia areata. The sequenced DNA: TGTGCCAGCAGTCTCGGAGGGCTAGGTGGCTACACCTTC. Translated, it gives CASSLGGLGGYTF.